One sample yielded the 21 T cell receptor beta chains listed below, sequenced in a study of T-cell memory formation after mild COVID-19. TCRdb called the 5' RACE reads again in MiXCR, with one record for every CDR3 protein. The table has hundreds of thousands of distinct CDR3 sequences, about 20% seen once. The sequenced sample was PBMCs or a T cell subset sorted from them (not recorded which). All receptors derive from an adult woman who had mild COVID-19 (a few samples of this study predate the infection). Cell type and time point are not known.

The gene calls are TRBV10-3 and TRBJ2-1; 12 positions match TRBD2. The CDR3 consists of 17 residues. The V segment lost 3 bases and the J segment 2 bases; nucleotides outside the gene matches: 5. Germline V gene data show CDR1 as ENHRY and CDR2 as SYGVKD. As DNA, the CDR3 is TGTGCCATCAGTGAATTGACTAGCGGGGGTGCCTACAATGAGCAGTTCTTC. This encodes CAISELTSGGAYNEQFF.

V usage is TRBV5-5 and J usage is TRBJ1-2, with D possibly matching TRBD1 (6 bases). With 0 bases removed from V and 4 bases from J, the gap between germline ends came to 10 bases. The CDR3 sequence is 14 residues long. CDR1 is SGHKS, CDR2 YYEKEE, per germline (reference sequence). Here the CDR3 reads CASSLVGGSYGYTF. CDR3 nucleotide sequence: TGTGCCAGCAGCTTGGTAGGGGGTTCCTATGGCTACACCTTC.

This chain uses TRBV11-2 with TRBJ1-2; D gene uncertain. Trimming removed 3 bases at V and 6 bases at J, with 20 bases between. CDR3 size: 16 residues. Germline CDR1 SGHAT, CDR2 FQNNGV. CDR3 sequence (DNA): TGTGCCAGCAGCTTCAGACCTTCCCTACCGGCGGATGGCTACACCTTC. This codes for CASSFRPSLPADGYTF. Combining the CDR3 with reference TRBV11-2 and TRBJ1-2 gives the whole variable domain EAGVAQSPRYKIIEKRQSVAFWCNPISGHATLYWYQQILGQGPKLLIQFQNNGVVDDSQLPKDRFSAERLKGVDSTLKIQPAKLEDSAVYLCASSFRPSLPADGYTFGSGTRLTVV.

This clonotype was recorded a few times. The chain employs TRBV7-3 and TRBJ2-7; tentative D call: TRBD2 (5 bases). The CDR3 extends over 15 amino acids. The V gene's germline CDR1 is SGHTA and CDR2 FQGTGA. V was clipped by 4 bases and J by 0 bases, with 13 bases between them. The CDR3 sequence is CASSSPDSDSYEQYF. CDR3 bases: TGTGCCAGCAGCTCCCCGGACTCGGACTCCTACGAGCAGTACTTC.

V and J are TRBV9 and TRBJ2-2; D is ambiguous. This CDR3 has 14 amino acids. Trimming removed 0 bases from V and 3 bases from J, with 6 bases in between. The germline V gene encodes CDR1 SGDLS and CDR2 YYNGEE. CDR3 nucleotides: TGTGCCAGCAGCGTAGGGACCGACACCGGGGAGCTGTTTTTT. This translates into CASSVGTDTGELFF.

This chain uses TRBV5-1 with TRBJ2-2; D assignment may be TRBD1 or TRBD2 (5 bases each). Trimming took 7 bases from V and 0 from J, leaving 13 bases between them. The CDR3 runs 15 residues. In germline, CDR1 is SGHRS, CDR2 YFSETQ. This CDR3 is CASDRGTTNTGELFF. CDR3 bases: TGCGCCAGCGACAGAGGGACGACGAACACCGGGGAGCTGTTTTTT.

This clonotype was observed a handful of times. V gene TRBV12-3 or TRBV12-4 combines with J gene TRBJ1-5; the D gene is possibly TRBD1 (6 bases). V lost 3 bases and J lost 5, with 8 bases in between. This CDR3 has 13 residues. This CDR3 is CASSFGGYQPQHF. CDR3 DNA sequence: TGTGCCAGCAGTTTCGGGGGCTATCAGCCCCAGCATTTT.

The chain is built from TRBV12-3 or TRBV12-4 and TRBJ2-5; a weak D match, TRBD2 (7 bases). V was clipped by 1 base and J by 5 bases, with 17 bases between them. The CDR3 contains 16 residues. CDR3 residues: CASSLGEGGLTETQYF. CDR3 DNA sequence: TGTGCCAGCAGTTTAGGGGAGGGGGGGCTCACCGAGACCCAGTACTTC.

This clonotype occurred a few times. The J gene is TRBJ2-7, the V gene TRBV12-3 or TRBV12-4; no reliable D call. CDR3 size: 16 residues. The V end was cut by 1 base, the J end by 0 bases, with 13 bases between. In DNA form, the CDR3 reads TGTGCCAGCAGTTTAGAAGGTCCTGTAAGCTCCTACGAGCAGTACTTC. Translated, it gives CASSLEGPVSSYEQYF.

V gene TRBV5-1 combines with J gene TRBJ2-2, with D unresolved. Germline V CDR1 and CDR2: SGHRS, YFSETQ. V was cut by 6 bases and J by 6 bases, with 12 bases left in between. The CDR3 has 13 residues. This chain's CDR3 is CASTSSRAGELFF. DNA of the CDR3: TGCGCCAGCACTTCCTCTAGAGCCGGGGAGCTGTTTTTT.

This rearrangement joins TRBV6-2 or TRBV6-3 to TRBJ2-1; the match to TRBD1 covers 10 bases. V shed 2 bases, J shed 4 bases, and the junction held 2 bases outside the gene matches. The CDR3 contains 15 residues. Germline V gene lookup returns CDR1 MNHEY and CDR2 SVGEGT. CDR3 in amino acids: CASSYPGQGYNEQFF. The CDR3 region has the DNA TGTGCCAGCAGTTACCCGGGACAGGGGTACAATGAGCAGTTCTTC.

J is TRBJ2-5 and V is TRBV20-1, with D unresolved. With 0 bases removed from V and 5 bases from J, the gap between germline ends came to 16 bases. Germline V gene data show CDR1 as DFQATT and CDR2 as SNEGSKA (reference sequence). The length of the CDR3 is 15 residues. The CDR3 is CSAREARVIGETQYF. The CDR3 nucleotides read TGCAGTGCTAGAGAGGCCCGAGTGATTGGGGAGACCCAGTACTTC.

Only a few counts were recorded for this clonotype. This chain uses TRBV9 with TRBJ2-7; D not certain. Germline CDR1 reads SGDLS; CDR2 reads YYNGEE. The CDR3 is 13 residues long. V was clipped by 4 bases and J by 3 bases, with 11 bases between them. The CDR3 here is CASSLRTDYEQYF. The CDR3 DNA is TGTGCCAGCAGCTTGAGAACGGACTACGAGCAGTACTTC.

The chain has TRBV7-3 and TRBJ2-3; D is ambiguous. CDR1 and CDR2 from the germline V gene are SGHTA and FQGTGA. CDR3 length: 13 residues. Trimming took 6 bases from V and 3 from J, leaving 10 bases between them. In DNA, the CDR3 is TGTGCCAGCAGGCTGTCGGCAACAGATACGCAGTATTTT. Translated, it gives CASRLSATDTQYF.

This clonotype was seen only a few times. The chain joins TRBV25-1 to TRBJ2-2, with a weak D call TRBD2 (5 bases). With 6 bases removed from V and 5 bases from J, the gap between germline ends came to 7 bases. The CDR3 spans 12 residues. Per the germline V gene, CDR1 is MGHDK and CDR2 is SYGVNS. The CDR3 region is CASRRGTGELFF. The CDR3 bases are TGTGCCAGCAGGAGAGGGACCGGGGAGCTGTTTTTT.

The CDR3 bases are TGTGCCAGCAGCTTATATTTGTACAATGAGCAGTTCTTC. This encodes CASSLYLYNEQFF. The chain recombines TRBV7-3 with TRBJ2-1; D not certain. Trimming left V 2 bases short and J 4 bases short, with 6 bases between. The CDR3 length is 13 residues. Germline V CDR1 and CDR2: SGHTA, FQGTGA.

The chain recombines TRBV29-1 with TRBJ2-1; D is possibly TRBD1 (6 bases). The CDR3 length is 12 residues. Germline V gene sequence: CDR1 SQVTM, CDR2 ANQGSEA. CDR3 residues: CSAGVGYNEQFF. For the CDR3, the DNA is TGCAGTGCAGGGGTGGGGTACAATGAGCAGTTCTTC.

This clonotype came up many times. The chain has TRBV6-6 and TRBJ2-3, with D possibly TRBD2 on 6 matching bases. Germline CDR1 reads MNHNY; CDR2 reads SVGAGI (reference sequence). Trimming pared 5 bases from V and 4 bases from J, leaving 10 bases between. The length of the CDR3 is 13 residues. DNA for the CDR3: TGTGCCAGCAGTCACCGGGAGTCAGATACGCAGTATTTT. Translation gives CASSHRESDTQYF.

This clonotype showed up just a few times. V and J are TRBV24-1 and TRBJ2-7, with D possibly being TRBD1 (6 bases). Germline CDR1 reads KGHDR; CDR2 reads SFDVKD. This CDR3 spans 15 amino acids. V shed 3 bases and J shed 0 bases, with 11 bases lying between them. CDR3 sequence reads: CATSDPTGSSYEQYF. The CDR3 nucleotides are TGTGCCACCAGTGATCCAACAGGGAGCTCCTACGAGCAGTACTTC.

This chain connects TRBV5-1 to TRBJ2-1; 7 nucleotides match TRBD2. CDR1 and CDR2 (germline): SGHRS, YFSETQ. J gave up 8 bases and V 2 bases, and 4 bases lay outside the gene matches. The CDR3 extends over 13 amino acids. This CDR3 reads CASSFRTSDEQFF. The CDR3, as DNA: TGCGCCAGCAGCTTTAGGACTAGTGATGAGCAGTTCTTC.

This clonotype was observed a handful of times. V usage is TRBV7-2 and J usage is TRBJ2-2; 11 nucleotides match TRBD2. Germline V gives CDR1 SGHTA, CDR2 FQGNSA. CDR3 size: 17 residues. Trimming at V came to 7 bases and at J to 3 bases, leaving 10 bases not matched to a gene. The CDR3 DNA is TGTGCCAGCAACCCTGAGAGACTAGCGGGACACACCGGGGAGCTGTTTTTT. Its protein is CASNPERLAGHTGELFF.